The 17 T cell receptor beta chains given below trace back to one sample, sequenced in a study of T cell responses to AZD1222 COVID-19 vaccine. The data were produced by immunoSEQ multiplex PCR, yet TCRdb's version contains in-frame clones alone and is incomplete. The sample contains over 85,000 clones, approximately 92% of which appear only once. The input for sequencing was peripheral blood, taken 28 days after the second AZD1222 dose. The receptors here all came from an adult who received the AZD1222 COVID-19 vaccine.

This chain connects TRBV10-3 to TRBJ2-1; D uncertain. V lost 4 bases, J lost 6 bases, and 13 bases lay in between. The CDR3 is 14 residues long. Germline assignment: CDR1 ENHRY and CDR2 SYGVKD. The CDR3 DNA reads as TGTGCCATCAGTGCCCGACTTGTCCCCAATGAGCAGTTCTTC. It encodes CAISARLVPNEQFF.

The gene calls are TRBV18 and TRBJ1-3, with 9 bases lining up with TRBD1. CDR3 length: 16 residues. Germline V gene data show CDR1 as KGHSH and CDR2 as LQKENI. The junction had 5 bases not matched to a gene; V was cut back by 5 bases and J by 0 bases. CDR3 DNA: TGTGCCAGCTCAGGGACAGGGACACCCTCTGGAAACACCATATATTTT. Translated: CASSGTGTPSGNTIYF.

The chain links TRBV5-6 to TRBJ1-1; no definite D call. Trimming took off 4 bases at V and 0 bases at J, with 13 bases between the two ends. This CDR3 contains 15 residues. CDR1 SGHDT and CDR2 YYEEEE come from the germline V gene. CDR3 DNA sequence: TGTGCCAGCAGCACCTTACGGGCCCTGAACACTGAAGCTTTCTTT. It yields the protein CASSTLRALNTEAFF.

This clone was seen a handful of times. This chain uses TRBV7-2 with TRBJ1-3, with D unresolved. Germline assignment: CDR1 SGHTA and CDR2 FQGNSA. V was pared by 5 bases and J by 2 bases, with 13 bases between. The CDR3 totals 15 residues. The CDR3 DNA reads TGTGCCAGCAGCAAGCGCCCCTCTCCTGGAAACACCATATATTTT. Amino acid sequence: CASSKRPSPGNTIYF.

The genes are TRBV5-4 and TRBJ2-7, with 12 bases fitting TRBD2. CDR1 SGHNT and CDR2 YYREEE come from the germline V gene (reference sequence). CDR3 size: 14 residues. V was pared by 4 bases and J by 1 base, with 0 bases of the junction left unmatched. In nucleotides, the CDR3 is TGTGCCAGCAGCACTAGCGGGGGGTCCTACGAGCAGTACTTC. Residues: CASSTSGGSYEQYF.

This clone was seen more than once but under ten times. The gene calls are TRBV6-2 or TRBV6-3 and TRBJ1-2, with D perhaps matching TRBD1 (5 bases). CDR1 and CDR2 from the germline V gene are MNHEY and SVGEGT. The CDR3 sequence is 14 residues long. Trimming stripped 6 bases from V and 3 bases from J, with 14 bases between. The CDR3 sequence is CASSRAGEYYGYTF. CDR3 sequence (DNA): TGTGCCAGCAGCAGGGCGGGCGAATACTATGGCTACACCTTC.

The chain carries TRBV7-9 and TRBJ1-6; 11 positions agree with TRBD1. This CDR3 has 18 amino acids. V lost 5 bases, J lost 0 bases, and 6 bases stayed unmatched. The germline V gene has CDR1 SEHNR and CDR2 FQNEAQ (reference sequence). DNA of the CDR3: TGTGCCAGCAGCGGCCGGGACAGGGGGAGCTCCTATAATTCACCCCTCCACTTT. The encoded protein is CASSGRDRGSSYNSPLHF.

This clone came up once. The V call is TRBV7-3, the J call TRBJ1-1; D gene uncertain. This CDR3 contains 13 residues. CDR1 and CDR2 from the germline V gene are SGHTA and FQGTGA. V lost 4 bases and J 0 bases, leaving 6 bases between the germline ends. The CDR3 DNA is TGTGCCAGCAGCTCGGTAATGAACACTGAAGCTTTCTTT. The encoded protein is CASSSVMNTEAFF.

The genes are TRBV9 and TRBJ1-4, with D unclear. The length of the CDR3 is 14 residues. V shed 0 bases and J shed 8 bases, with 11 bases lying between them. Germline values: CDR1 SGDLS, CDR2 YYNGEE. CDR3 loop: CASSVGRAQEKLFF. For the CDR3, the DNA is TGTGCCAGCAGCGTAGGAAGGGCTCAGGAAAAACTGTTTTTT. Filled out from reference TRBV9 and TRBJ1-4, the complete variable domain reads DSGVTQTPKHLITATGQRVTLRCSPRSGDLSVYWYQQSLDQGLQFLIQYYNGEERAKGNILERFSAQQFPDLHSELNLSSLELGDSALYFCASSVGRAQEKLFFGSGTQLSVL.

This chain connects TRBV3-1 (or the pseudogene TRBV3-2) to TRBJ2-2; no firm D call. CDR3 length: 18 residues. Trimming pared 0 bases from V and 0 bases from J, leaving 14 bases between. CDR1 LGHDT and CDR2 YNNKEL come from the germline V gene (reference sequence). The CDR3 DNA follows: TGTGCCAGCAGCCAAGATTGGTTTAGGCAAGCGAACACCGGGGAGCTGTTTTTT. Translated, it gives CASSQDWFRQANTGELFF.

V usage is TRBV19 and J usage is TRBJ2-3; the D gene is possibly TRBD2 (5 bases). The CDR3 sequence is 14 residues long. Germline V CDR1 and CDR2: LNHDA, SQIVND (reference sequence). V was pared by 3 bases and J by 0 bases, with 7 bases between. The CDR3 spells CASSMRASTDTQYF. The CDR3 DNA follows: TGTGCCAGTAGTATGAGGGCTAGCACAGATACGCAGTATTTT.

This chain connects TRBV6-2 or TRBV6-3 to TRBJ2-3; the match to TRBD1 covers 7 bases. The CDR3 extends over 13 amino acids. The V segment lost 6 bases and the J segment 4 bases; nucleotides outside the gene matches: 4. In germline, CDR1 is MNHEY, CDR2 SVGEGT. CDR3 sequence (DNA): TGTGCCAGCAGCGAACAGGGGCCAGATACGCAGTATTTT. Protein: CASSEQGPDTQYF.

This clone was seen once. The genes are TRBV12-3 or TRBV12-4 and TRBJ1-5; D uncertain. There are 12 residues in the CDR3. Between the trimmed V and J ends, which lost 6 bases and 6 bases, there was a span of 9 bases. In DNA form, the CDR3 reads TGTGCCAGCAGCCCAGCGGGTCAGCCCCAGCATTTT. It codes for CASSPAGQPQHF.

The chain uses TRBV5-4 and TRBJ2-7; TRBD1 agrees at 7 bases. Per germline, CDR1 SGHNT and CDR2 YYREEE (reference sequence). The length of the CDR3 is 14 residues. J lost 7 bases, V lost 5 bases, and 12 bases had no gene match. The CDR3 nucleotides read TGTGCCAGCAGTCCCCCGACAGGGTCCGGGGAGCAGTACTTC. It yields the protein CASSPPTGSGEQYF.

This clone was found once. V gene TRBV24-1 combines with J gene TRBJ2-3, with 11 bases matching TRBD1. This CDR3 spans 15 amino acids. Trimming took 4 bases from V and 7 from J; bases not matched to a gene: 6. Germline V lookup: CDR1 KGHDR, CDR2 SFDVKD. The CDR3 sequence: CATSDPGQGVHTQYF. In nucleotides, the CDR3 is TGTGCCACCAGTGACCCGGGACAGGGGGTGCATACGCAGTATTTT.

The chain carries TRBV7-3 and TRBJ1-2; tentative D call: TRBD1 (5 bases). The CDR3 has 15 residues. V lost 4 bases to trimming and J lost 6 bases, with 18 bases between them. Germline V gene lookup returns CDR1 SGHTA and CDR2 FQGTGA. This CDR3 reads CASSSPDTGRDGYTF. For the CDR3, the DNA is TGTGCCAGCAGCTCCCCGGACACCGGACGAGATGGCTACACCTTC.

CDR3 DNA sequence: TGTGCCAGCAATGGGGATTCACCCCTCCACTTT. Protein product: CASNGDSPLHF. J is TRBJ1-6 and V is TRBV2; D remains ambiguous. With 7 bases removed from V and 8 bases from J, the gap between germline ends came to 6 bases. From germline, CDR1 is SNHLY and CDR2 FYNNEI. This CDR3 comprises 11 residues.